The 20 T cell receptor beta chains listed next were all sequenced from one sample in a study of spatial heterogeneity in lung cancer. TCRdb used MiXCR to reprocess the 5' RACE reads, holding one entry per CDR3 protein. The sample records some 52,000 distinct CDR3 sequences, 6% to 9% being singletons. Time point specified: sample taken at primary tumor resection. Unsorted whole RNA of tumor, nontumor lung or frozen PBMC was sequenced. Here the sequenced sample was PBMCs, taken at surgery. The source of these receptors is a female donor with early-stage non-small cell lung cancer.

In this sample, this clonotype turned up a few times. This chain connects TRBV18 to TRBJ2-3; no clear D gene. The CDR3 extends over 16 amino acids. Trimming cost V 2 bases and J 1 base, with 13 bases left between them. CDR1 and CDR2 from the germline V gene are KGHSH and LQKENI. The CDR3 here is CASSPAWVGRTDTQYF. As DNA, the CDR3 is TGTGCCAGCTCACCAGCGTGGGTTGGTCGCACAGATACGCAGTATTTT.

At least ten counts were recorded for this clonotype. This chain joins TRBV10-3 and TRBJ2-2; 8 nucleotides agree with TRBD1. CDR1 and CDR2 (germline): ENHRY, SYGVKD. Losses at the gene ends were 2 bases for V and 4 bases for J; bases not matched to a gene: 3. The CDR3 consists of 15 residues. In DNA, the CDR3 is TGTGCCATCAGTGAGCAGGGGGCTCGCACCGGGGAGCTGTTTTTT. Its translation is CAISEQGARTGELFF.

This clonotype was picked up many times. The J gene is TRBJ2-1, the V gene TRBV5-1; 8 bases match TRBD2. V dropped 4 bases and J dropped 9; count of bases not matched to a gene: 9. The length of the CDR3 is 14 residues. Looked up from germline, CDR1 is SGHRS and CDR2 is YFSETQ. The CDR3 protein is CASSTGTRTSEQFF. Written as DNA, the CDR3 is TGCGCCAGCAGCACCGGGACTAGGACAAGTGAGCAGTTCTTC.

V and J are TRBV28 and TRBJ2-1, with 11 bases identical to TRBD1. The germline V gene has CDR1 MDHEN and CDR2 SYDVKM. V shed 5 bases and J 6 bases; nucleotides not matched to a gene: 6. CDR3 size: 15 residues. CDR3 sequence reads: CASSISGTGGNEQFF. The DNA for the CDR3 is TGTGCCAGCAGTATTTCCGGGACAGGGGGCAATGAGCAGTTCTTC.

The rearrangement joins TRBV29-1 to TRBJ2-7; TRBD1 aligns across 7 bases. The trim removed 7 bases at V and 3 bases at J, leaving 6 bases unmatched. CDR3 size: 12 residues. Germline V gene sequence: CDR1 SQVTM, CDR2 ANQGSEA. The DNA for the CDR3 is TGCAGCGCCACAGGGGACATCTACGAGCAGTACTTC. This sequence encodes CSATGDIYEQYF.

This clonotype occurred a few times. The rearrangement uses TRBV12-3 or TRBV12-4 and TRBJ1-2; D gene uncertain. The CDR3 is made up of 13 amino acids. The V and J ends lost 2 bases and 8 bases respectively, with 12 bases between them. The CDR3 loop is CASSLPGSFGYTF. The CDR3 DNA follows: TGTGCCAGCAGTTTACCGGGCAGCTTCGGCTACACCTTC.

This clonotype was seen a few times. The chain joins TRBV7-9 to TRBJ2-5; 9 bases are a match to TRBD1. The CDR3 loop spans 15 amino acids. Germline CDR1 SEHNR, CDR2 FQNEAQ (reference sequence). The junction had 7 bases not matched to a gene; V was cut back by 6 bases and J by 2 bases. The CDR3 here is CASRPPGQGQETQYF. CDR3 sequence (DNA): TGTGCCAGCAGACCACCGGGACAGGGACAAGAGACCCAGTACTTC.

This clonotype was detected ten times or more. V and J are TRBV7-2 and TRBJ1-4; 7 positions agree with TRBD1. The CDR3 has 13 amino acids. V trimming: 4 bases; J trimming: 7 bases; junction bases outside the gene matches: 3. CDR1 and CDR2 (germline): SGHTA, FQGNSA. DNA for the CDR3: TGTGCCAGCAGCTCGCAGGGGGGTGAAAAACTGTTTTTT. The encoded protein is CASSSQGGEKLFF.

In this sample, this clonotype turned up many times. The V gene is TRBV2, the J gene TRBJ1-5; 8 bases are shared with TRBD1. Unmatched junction bases numbered 3, after V lost 2 bases and J lost 3 bases. CDR3 length equals 15 residues. CDR1 SNHLY and CDR2 FYNNEI come from the germline V gene. The CDR3 region has the DNA TGTGCCAGCAGTGAAAGGGACAGGCTCAATCAGCCCCAGCATTTT. Amino acid sequence: CASSERDRLNQPQHF. Variable domain in full (rest from reference TRBV2 and TRBJ1-5): EPEVTQTPSHQVTQMGQEVILRCVPISNHLYFYWYRQILGQKVEFLVSFYNNEISEKSEIFDDQFSVERPDGSNFTLKIRSTKLEDSAMYFCASSERDRLNQPQHFGDGTRLSIL.

With respect to this clonotype: This sequence may be a read error, since a much larger clone differs from it by one base. The chain recombines TRBV5-8 with TRBJ2-5; TRBD1 aligns across 7 bases. CDR1 is SGHTS and CDR2 is YDEGEE in the germline V gene. This CDR3 is built from 15 residues. CDR3 loop: CAGSFGDRNQETQYF. CDR3 DNA: TGTGCCGGCAGCTTCGGGGACAGAAACCAAGAGACCCAGTACTTC.

This clonotype has at least ten counts. The chain joins TRBV28 to TRBJ2-7; D uncertain. This CDR3 spans 13 amino acids. Germline V gene sequence: CDR1 MDHEN, CDR2 SYDVKM. The V gene lost 4 bases and the J gene lost 2 bases, with 9 bases spanning the gap. CDR3 sequence reads: CASSSPSPYEQYF. CDR3 DNA: TGTGCCAGCAGTTCCCCTTCACCCTACGAGCAGTACTTC.

This clonotype was detected ten times or more. The V call is TRBV29-1, the J call TRBJ1-2, with D perhaps TRBD1 (5 bases). V was cut by 7 bases and J by 7 bases, with 16 bases left in between. The CDR3 spans 12 residues. Germline CDR1 SQVTM, CDR2 ANQGSEA. The CDR3 sequence: CSADQGEGGYTF. CDR3 nucleotides: TGCAGCGCCGACCAGGGAGAAGGTGGCTACACCTTC.

V usage is TRBV5-1 and J usage is TRBJ2-5; D unresolved. Trimming stripped 0 bases from V and 6 bases from J, with 18 bases between. This CDR3 spans 16 amino acids. The germline V gene has CDR1 SGHRS and CDR2 YFSETQ. The CDR3 loop is CASSLVAANDMKTQYF. CDR3 coding DNA: TGCGCCAGCAGCTTGGTGGCCGCAAACGATATGAAGACCCAGTACTTC.

This clonotype was seen many times. This chain links TRBV21-1 with TRBJ1-3; the table's D gene call, TRBD1, was not cross checked with the DNA. TRBV21-1 counts as a pseudogene. The CDR3 runs to 17 residues. CDR3 bases: TGTGCCACAGGGACAGGGGTTTTCCCCTTCTCTGGAAACACCATATATTTT. It encodes CATGTGVFPFSGNTIYF.

This clonotype was seen a handful of times. CDR3 in amino acids: CASSRDRLNTEAFF. The CDR3 DNA reads as TGTGCCAGCAGCCGGGACAGGTTGAACACTGAAGCTTTCTTT. This sequence joins TRBV14 and TRBJ1-1, with TRBD1 matching 8 bases. The V gene's germline CDR1 is SGHDN and CDR2 FVKESK. The CDR3 consists of 14 residues. With V trimmed by 4 bases and J by 0 bases, 1 base remained unmatched.

Remarks on this clonotype: A much larger clone lies a single base off, so this may be a read error. The chain links TRBV7-2 to TRBJ2-1, with TRBD1 as a possible D gene (6 bases). CDR3 length: 14 amino acids. V was trimmed by 4 bases and J by 4 bases, leaving 11 bases between them. Germline CDR1 reads SGHTA; CDR2 reads FQGNSA. Here the CDR3 DNA reads TGTGCCAGCAGCTCCCAGGGGCCATACAATGAGCAGTTCTTC. This gives the protein CASSSQGPYNEQFF.

This clonotype was observed a handful of times. This chain joins TRBV29-1 and TRBJ1-2; 7 bases are a match to TRBD1. J gave up 4 bases and V 4 bases, and 12 bases lay outside the gene matches. The CDR3 is 15 residues long. In germline, CDR1 is SQVTM, CDR2 ANQGSEA. The CDR3 DNA reads TGCAGCGTTGGGGGGGACAGCAAAATACTCTATGGCTACACCTTC. Translated, it gives CSVGGDSKILYGYTF. The full variable domain, with the rest looked up from reference TRBV29-1 and TRBJ1-2, is SAVISQKPSRDICQRGTSLTIQCQVDSQVTMMFWYRQQPGQSLTLIATANQGSEATYESGFVIDKFPISRPNLTFSTLTVSNMSPEDSSIYLCSVGGDSKILYGYTFGSGTRLTVV.

The sample holds many counts of this clonotype. V is TRBV7-3 and J is TRBJ2-1, with 11 positions matching TRBD2. The CDR3 totals 15 residues. Germline V gene data show CDR1 as SGHTA and CDR2 as FQGTGA. J gave up 5 bases and V 2 bases, and 2 bases lay outside the gene matches. The CDR3 protein is CASSLEGLADNEQFF. As DNA, the CDR3 is TGTGCCAGCAGCTTAGAGGGACTAGCGGACAATGAGCAGTTCTTC. Full variable domain (remainder filled in from reference TRBV7-3 and TRBJ2-1): GAGVSQTPSNKVTEKGKYVELRCDPISGHTALYWYRQSLGQGPEFLIYFQGTGAADDSGLPNDRFFAVRPEGSVSTLKIQRTERGDSAVYLCASSLEGLADNEQFFGPGTRLTVL.

This clonotype was detected ten times or more. The chain links TRBV29-1 to TRBJ1-4; the D gene is possibly TRBD1 (5 bases). Germline values: CDR1 SQVTM, CDR2 ANQGSEA. Trimming shortened V by 4 bases and J by 3 bases, and 9 bases separated the two germline ends. This CDR3 has 13 amino acids. This CDR3 is CSVGGAPNEKLFF. Here the CDR3 DNA reads TGCAGCGTTGGGGGCGCCCCTAATGAAAAACTGTTTTTT. Based on the CDR3 plus reference TRBV29-1 and TRBJ1-4, the full variable domain is SAVISQKPSRDICQRGTSLTIQCQVDSQVTMMFWYRQQPGQSLTLIATANQGSEATYESGFVIDKFPISRPNLTFSTLTVSNMSPEDSSIYLCSVGGAPNEKLFFGSGTQLSVL.

The sample holds many counts of this clonotype. The chain uses TRBV6-1 and TRBJ2-1; TRBD1 matches at 8 bases. V was pared by 9 bases and J by 10 bases, with 11 bases of the junction left unmatched. The CDR3 has 13 amino acids. Germline V gene data show CDR1 as MNHNS and CDR2 as SASEGT. Here the CDR3 reads CASRWTGKMEQFF. CDR3 DNA sequence: TGTGCCAGTCGTTGGACAGGGAAGATGGAGCAGTTCTTC.